The 23 T cell receptor beta chains reported below all come from one sample, sequenced in a study of T cell repertoires in cytomegalovirus infection. No antigen has been identified for these receptors. In TCRdb, the reads were re-called with MiXCR into one record per CDR3 protein. This sample carries 700,000 to 900,000 distinct CDR3 sequences, about 27% of them seen once, and the ten largest clones take under 15%. The sample consisted of cultured CD8+ T cells from PBMCs, taken from culture after CMV antigen stimulation. These receptors were taken from a human donor in good health (CMV status not recorded). Some clones in this sample may be carry-over from other donors' samples.

This chain links TRBV15 with TRBJ1-1, with D unresolved. Trimming took 6 bases from V and 3 from J, leaving 11 bases between them. This CDR3 spans 13 amino acids. Per germline, CDR1 LNHNV and CDR2 YYDKDF (reference sequence). DNA of the CDR3: TGTGCCACCAGAGATAGCGGGGACACTGAAGCTTTCTTT. It yields the protein CATRDSGDTEAFF.

This clonotype has more than one count but fewer than ten. The V gene is TRBV4-3, the J gene TRBJ2-2; D may be TRBD1 or TRBD2 (6 bases each). Between the trimmed V and J ends, which lost 4 bases and 3 bases, there was a span of 15 bases. The length of the CDR3 is 16 residues. The V gene's germline CDR1 is LGHNA and CDR2 YSLEER. In DNA form, the CDR3 reads TGCGCCAGCAGCCGTCCGGGGGCAGGGGACACCGGGGAGCTGTTTTTT. It specifies CASSRPGAGDTGELFF.

The chain has TRBV6-1 and TRBJ1-6, with TRBD1 matching 8 bases. The CDR3 sequence is 14 residues long. The germline CDR1 and CDR2 sequences are MNHNS and SASEGT. The trim removed 5 bases at V and 6 bases at J, leaving 3 bases unmatched. CDR3 amino acids: CASSSGQVNSPLHF. CDR3 DNA sequence: TGTGCCAGCAGTTCGGGACAGGTTAATTCACCCCTCCACTTT.

The gene calls are TRBV5-6 and TRBJ2-7; D is unresolved. CDR3 size: 15 residues. In germline, CDR1 is SGHDT, CDR2 YYEEEE. Trimming left V 3 bases short and J 0 bases short, with 13 bases between. The CDR3 protein is CASSSRTDRSYEQYF. CDR3 DNA: TGTGCCAGCAGCTCAAGGACGGACCGCTCCTACGAGCAGTACTTC. Supplemented by reference TRBV5-6 and TRBJ2-7, the full variable domain reads DAGVTQSPTHLIKTRGQQVTLRCSPKSGHDTVSWYQQALGQGPQFIFQYYEEEERQRGNFPDRFSGHQFPNYSSELNVNALLLGDSALYLCASSSRTDRSYEQYFGPGTRLTVT.

V usage is TRBV28 and J usage is TRBJ2-2, with 9 bases lining up with TRBD2. This CDR3 comprises 16 residues. V lost 7 bases and J lost 4; bases outside the gene matches: 10. Germline CDR1 is MDHEN and CDR2 is SYDVKM. The CDR3 sequence: CASTASGVLSTGELFF. CDR3 DNA: TGTGCCAGCACCGCTAGCGGGGTTTTGAGCACCGGGGAGCTGTTTTTT.

In this sample, this clonotype turned up many times. J is TRBJ1-1 and V is TRBV27; 7 nucleotides match TRBD1. V lost 5 bases to trimming and J lost 1 base; unmatched junction nucleotides: 4. The CDR3 has 14 residues. CDR1 is MNHEY, CDR2 SMNVEV, per germline (reference sequence). The CDR3 loop reads CASSVTGANTEAFF. DNA of the CDR3: TGTGCCAGCAGTGTTACAGGGGCGAACACTGAAGCTTTCTTT.

The V call is TRBV9, the J call TRBJ2-1; 8 bases map to TRBD2. Germline values: CDR1 SGDLS, CDR2 YYNGEE. V was clipped by 6 bases and J by 2 bases; unmatched bases: 10. The CDR3 covers 16 residues. CDR3 sequence: CASTTGGTGPYNEQFF. CDR3 DNA: TGTGCCAGCACCACGGGGGGGACGGGGCCCTACAATGAGCAGTTCTTC.

This rearrangement joins TRBV10-3 to TRBJ1-4; TRBD1 matches 10 bases. The CDR3 contains 15 residues. V lost 5 bases, J lost 5 bases, and 5 bases stayed unmatched. CDR1 ENHRY and CDR2 SYGVKD come from the germline V gene. Here the CDR3 DNA reads TGTGCCATCAGTAATCCGGGACAGGGGAATGAAAAACTGTTTTTT. Its protein product is CAISNPGQGNEKLFF.

This chain connects TRBV3-1 to TRBJ2-1; no firm D call. CDR1 and CDR2 from the germline V gene are LGHDT and YNNKEL (reference sequence). This CDR3 contains 12 residues. V was trimmed by 3 bases and J by 9 bases, leaving 9 bases between them. Here the CDR3 reads CASSQAFSEQFF. For the CDR3, the DNA is TGTGCCAGCAGCCAGGCGTTCAGTGAGCAGTTCTTC.

This clonotype was detected a few times. The V gene is TRBV12-5, the J gene TRBJ1-6; D may be TRBD1 (5 bases). V was pared by 1 base and J by 4 bases, with 5 bases between. CDR1 LGHNT and CDR2 FRNRAP come from the germline V gene. This CDR3 region has 14 residues. CDR3 sequence (DNA): TGTGCTAGTGGTTTGGACAGGTATAATTCACCCCTCCACTTT. Amino acid sequence: CASGLDRYNSPLHF.

The chain is built from TRBV6-5 and TRBJ2-1, with a possible D match to TRBD2 (5 bases). The CDR3 consists of 15 residues. Germline CDR1 MNHEY, CDR2 SVGAGI. The V end lost 2 bases, the J end lost 6 bases, and 14 bases lay between the germline ends. This CDR3 is CASSYGGLVTNEQFF. The CDR3 bases are TGTGCCAGCAGTTACGGAGGACTTGTAACCAATGAGCAGTTCTTC.

This chain connects TRBV28 to TRBJ2-1; 7 bases line up with TRBD2. CDR3 length: 13 residues. V lost 2 bases to trimming and J lost 8 bases; unmatched junction nucleotides: 3. Germline lookup yields CDR1 MDHEN and CDR2 SYDVKM. The CDR3 nucleotides are TGTGCCAGCAGTTTACGACTAGCTTATGAGCAGTTCTTC. Protein product: CASSLRLAYEQFF.

This rearrangement joins TRBV4-1 to TRBJ2-5; 12 positions agree with TRBD2. Per germline, CDR1 MGHRA and CDR2 YSYEKL. The CDR3 has 16 amino acids. V was pared by 4 bases and J by 5 bases, with 8 bases of the junction left unmatched. For the CDR3, the DNA is TGCGCCAGCAGCCTACGACTAGCGGGGGTCCGTGAGACCCAGTACTTC. Amino acid sequence: CASSLRLAGVRETQYF.

This clonotype turned up a few times. The chain's CDR3 is CASSYYPGYEQYV. CDR3 nucleotide sequence: TGTGCCAGCAGTTACTACCCAGGCTACGAGCAGTACGTC. The rearrangement uses TRBV6-5 and TRBJ2-7; the D is unclear. Germline V gene lookup returns CDR1 MNHEY and CDR2 SVGAGI. The CDR3 spans 13 residues. V lost 1 base and J lost 3, with 7 bases in between.

The chain couples TRBV19 to TRBJ1-5; 9 bases are a match to TRBD1. The CDR3 loop spans 16 amino acids. Germline V gene lookup returns CDR1 LNHDA and CDR2 SQIVND (reference sequence). V dropped 9 bases and J dropped 2; count of bases not matched to a gene: 11. CDR3 nucleotide sequence: TGTGCCAGCAGGCGGACGGGACAGGGAGGCAATCAGCCCCAGCATTTT. It specifies CASRRTGQGGNQPQHF.

In its sample, this clonotype was seen a few times. This chain links TRBV6-6 with TRBJ1-3; D is ambiguous. Deletions cut 0 bases from V and 0 bases from J, with 9 bases between. Germline assignment: CDR1 MNHNY and CDR2 SVGAGI (reference sequence). This CDR3 is 16 amino acids long. The CDR3 protein is CASSYSIAASGNTIYF. In nucleotides, the CDR3 is TGTGCCAGCAGTTACTCGATAGCCGCCTCTGGAAACACCATATATTTT.

The gene calls are TRBV11-2 and TRBJ2-1, with D tentatively TRBD2 (6 bases). This CDR3 comprises 13 residues. V lost 2 bases, J lost 9 bases, and 11 bases lay in between. Germline-derived CDR1 and CDR2 are SGHAT and FQNNGV. Here the CDR3 reads CASSLWGEVEQFF. DNA for the CDR3: TGTGCCAGCAGCTTATGGGGGGAGGTTGAGCAGTTCTTC. Together with reference TRBV11-2 and TRBJ2-1, the CDR3 gives the full variable domain: EAGVAQSPRYKIIEKRQSVAFWCNPISGHATLYWYQQILGQGPKLLIQFQNNGVVDDSQLPKDRFSAERLKGVDSTLKIQPAKLEDSAVYLCASSLWGEVEQFFGPGTRLTVL.

The chain combines TRBV29-1 with TRBJ1-5, with TRBD1 as a possible D gene (6 bases). V gave up 4 bases and J gave up 4 bases, with 11 bases separating them. The CDR3 is 13 amino acids. CDR1 is SQVTM and CDR2 is ANQGSEA in the germline V gene. CDR3 sequence: CSVGGAPNQPQHF. The CDR3 coding sequence is TGCAGCGTTGGGGGGGCCCCAAATCAGCCCCAGCATTTT. The entire variable domain, with the rest obtained from reference TRBV29-1 and TRBJ1-5, is as follows: SAVISQKPSRDICQRGTSLTIQCQVDSQVTMMFWYRQQPGQSLTLIATANQGSEATYESGFVIDKFPISRPNLTFSTLTVSNMSPEDSSIYLCSVGGAPNQPQHFGDGTRLSIL.

This clonotype was counted between two and nine times. The chain couples TRBV5-6 to TRBJ2-2; D is uncertain. Germline assignment: CDR1 SGHDT and CDR2 YYEEEE. V lost 2 bases and J 0 bases, leaving 5 bases between the germline ends. The CDR3 consists of 14 residues. In DNA, the CDR3 is TGTGCCAGCAGCTTTTATTCGAACACCGGGGAGCTGTTTTTT. It codes for CASSFYSNTGELFF.

This clonotype turned up a few times. The J gene is TRBJ2-5, the V gene TRBV15, with 15 bases matching TRBD2. This CDR3 has 21 residues. The V gene's germline CDR1 is LNHNV and CDR2 YYDKDF (reference sequence). After removal of 0 bases from V and 7 bases from J, the junction contained 18 bases not matched to a gene. CDR3 sequence: CATSRDWEKGLAGGPGRTQYF. CDR3 nucleotide sequence: TGTGCCACCAGCAGAGATTGGGAAAAGGGACTAGCGGGGGGCCCAGGACGGACCCAGTACTTC.

The genes are TRBV10-1 and TRBJ2-1; D is ambiguous. The CDR3 length is 12 residues. Germline V gene sequence: CDR1 WNHNN, CDR2 SYGVQD (reference sequence). V lost 3 bases and J lost 4, with 4 bases in between. CDR3 sequence: CASSDLYNEQFF. The CDR3 DNA is TGCGCCAGCAGTGATCTATACAATGAGCAGTTCTTC.

A single count supports this clonotype. A read error may account for a junction end that differs from germline. CDR3 sequence (DNA): TGCGCCGGCAGCCCGACAGCTAACTATGGCTACACCTTC. This encodes CAGSPTANYGYTF. The chain couples TRBV4-3 to TRBJ1-2; D is possibly TRBD1 (5 bases). The CDR3 length is 13 residues. The V gene's germline CDR1 is LGHNA and CDR2 YSLEER.

The count of this clonotype is one. Here the CDR3 DNA reads TGTGCCACCAGTGATGAGGGGGCGAATCAGCCCCAGCATTTT. Translation gives CATSDEGANQPQHF. The chain employs TRBV24-1 and TRBJ1-5, with 7 positions matching TRBD1. V shed 3 bases and J 4 bases; nucleotides not matched to a gene: 2. This CDR3 spans 14 amino acids. CDR1 and CDR2 from the germline V gene are KGHDR and SFDVKD.